Following are 28 T cell receptor beta chains from one sample sequenced in a study of T cell repertoires in cytomegalovirus infection. TCRdb itself ran the reads through MiXCR, one entry per CDR3 protein. The profile shows around 430,000 distinct CDR3 sequences, 42% of them singletons. No cognate antigen is known for these TCRs. The sample was cultured PBMCs, taken from culture after CMV antigen stimulation. The receptors originated from a human donor in good health (CMV status not recorded). Some clones in this sample may be carry-over from other donors' samples.

At least ten counts were recorded for this clonotype. The V call is TRBV7-2, the J call TRBJ2-5; possibly TRBD2 for D (5 bases). The V gene lost 4 bases and the J gene lost 8 bases, with 14 bases spanning the gap. Germline V gene sequence: CDR1 SGHTA, CDR2 FQGNSA. The CDR3 spans 13 residues. The CDR3 sequence: CASSSRTRPTQYF. In DNA form, the CDR3 reads TGTGCCAGCAGCTCGAGGACTCGGCCTACCCAGTACTTC.

The rearrangement links TRBV6-6 to TRBJ1-2, with 9 nucleotides matching TRBD1. CDR1 and CDR2 from the germline V gene are MNHNY and SVGAGI (reference sequence). The CDR3 runs 17 residues. Trimming at V came to 5 bases and at J to 1 base, leaving 11 bases not matched to a gene. CDR3 bases: TGTGCCAGCAGTACCGACAGGGGGACCGCTCTTAACTATGGCTACACCTTC. It encodes CASSTDRGTALNYGYTF.

The table lists this clonotype with a few counts. The CDR3 DNA reads as TGTGCCAGCAGCTTAAGTGGACGTGAGACTCCCTATGGCTACACCTTC. Its protein is CASSLSGRETPYGYTF. This chain uses TRBV7-8 with TRBJ1-2; no reliable D call. The CDR3 is 16 residues long. Germline assignment: CDR1 SGHVS and CDR2 FQNEAQ. Between the trimmed V and J ends, which lost 2 bases and 4 bases, there was a span of 17 bases.

The chain uses TRBV4-3 and TRBJ2-1; TRBD1 agrees at 7 bases. This CDR3 has 16 residues. Germline V gives CDR1 LGHNA, CDR2 YSLEER. V shed 1 base and J 1 base; nucleotides not matched to a gene: 4. The CDR3 nucleotides read TGCGCCAGCAGCCAAGTAGGGGGCGGGTCCTACAATGAGCAGTTCTTC. The encoded protein is CASSQVGGGSYNEQFF.

The genes are TRBV7-2 and TRBJ2-3; 9 bases agree with TRBD2. Germline lookup yields CDR1 SGHTA and CDR2 FQGNSA. Trimming took 6 bases from V and 8 from J; bases not matched to a gene: 9. CDR3 length: 14 amino acids. The CDR3 here is CASRVAGVLVTQYF. The CDR3 nucleotides are TGTGCCAGCAGGGTAGCGGGAGTTTTAGTTACGCAGTATTTT.

This clonotype was counted once. The CDR3 DNA follows: TGTGCCAGTATGTCTCCGAACACCGGGGAGCTGTTTTTT. Protein sequence: CASMSPNTGELFF. The chain is built from TRBV19 and TRBJ2-2, with D hard to call. The CDR3 runs 13 residues. Germline CDR1 LNHDA, CDR2 SQIVND (reference sequence). Trimming removed 7 bases from V and 0 bases from J, with 6 bases in between.

V and J are TRBV7-9 and TRBJ2-6, with 7 positions matching TRBD1. With V trimmed by 6 bases and J by 0 bases, 2 bases remained unmatched. Germline V CDR1 and CDR2: SEHNR, FQNEAQ (reference sequence). This CDR3 region has 15 residues. CDR3 loop: CASRGQISGANVLTF. CDR3 nucleotide sequence: TGTGCCAGCAGGGGACAGATCTCTGGGGCCAACGTCCTGACTTTC.

The chain carries TRBV18 and TRBJ2-7; 8 nucleotides match TRBD2. This CDR3 has 13 residues. Trimming at V came to 6 bases and at J to 6 bases, leaving 7 bases not matched to a gene. Germline V gene data show CDR1 as KGHSH and CDR2 as LQKENI. For the CDR3, the DNA is TGTGCCAGCTCCTCGGCGGGGGGAAGCGAGCAGTACTTC. Its translation is CASSSAGGSEQYF.

The chain carries TRBV2 and TRBJ1-6; 10 positions match TRBD1. V was clipped by 5 bases and J by 8 bases; unmatched bases: 6. This CDR3 spans 15 amino acids. Germline CDR1 is SNHLY and CDR2 is FYNNEI. The CDR3 loop reads CASSKRQGAHSPLHF. The CDR3 DNA sequence: TGTGCCAGCAGTAAAAGACAGGGGGCTCATTCACCCCTCCACTTT.

In its sample, this clonotype was seen a few times. The gene calls are TRBV7-8 and TRBJ1-5, with D possibly matching TRBD1 (5 bases). Germline CDR1 SGHVS, CDR2 FQNEAQ. The CDR3 extends over 14 amino acids. Trimming removed 5 bases at V and 0 bases at J, with 8 bases between. Here the CDR3 DNA reads TGTGCCAGCAGCCCGACAGTTAGCAATCAGCCCCAGCATTTT. It specifies CASSPTVSNQPQHF.

This clonotype appeared a few times. The J gene is TRBJ1-1, the V gene TRBV6-5; perhaps TRBD1 as D (5 bases). The CDR3 is 16 amino acids. V lost 0 bases, J lost 7 bases, and 18 bases lay in between. Germline loops: CDR1 MNHEY, CDR2 SVGAGI. The CDR3 sequence is CASSYSILVGGSEAFF. CDR3 sequence (DNA): TGTGCCAGCAGTTACTCGATTCTGGTGGGGGGGAGTGAAGCTTTCTTT.

This chain joins TRBV6-2 or TRBV6-3 and TRBJ2-1; D is possibly TRBD2 (5 bases). The CDR3 totals 14 residues. The germline gives CDR1 MNHEY, CDR2 SVGEGT. V was cut by 4 bases and J by 8 bases, with 15 bases left in between. The CDR3 region is CASSLSTRRDEQFF. CDR3 in DNA: TGTGCCAGCAGTTTGAGTACCCGGCGGGATGAGCAGTTCTTC.

Concerning this clonotype: A much larger clone sits a single nucleotide away, making a read error possible. The V and J genes are TRBV11-2 and TRBJ2-5, with a possible D match to TRBD2 (5 bases). V shed 2 bases and J shed 2 bases, with 6 bases lying between them. CDR3 size: 13 residues. Germline V gene sequence: CDR1 SGHAT, CDR2 FQNNGV. This CDR3 is CASSLQRQETQYF. In DNA form, the CDR3 reads TGTGCCAGCAGCTTACAGCGGCAAGAGACCCAGTACTTC.

This clonotype was counted between two and nine times. This chain joins TRBV6-2 or TRBV6-3 and TRBJ1-1, with 7 bases identical to TRBD1. The germline V gene has CDR1 MNHEY and CDR2 SVGEGT. The CDR3 has 13 residues. V gave up 6 bases and J gave up 4 bases; unmatched junction bases: 5. Written as DNA, the CDR3 is TGTGCCAGCAGGACCGACAGGGTCACTGAAGCTTTCTTT. As protein: CASRTDRVTEAFF.

This clonotype turned up a few times. The chain recombines TRBV7-2 with TRBJ2-7; 9 bases agree with TRBD2. In germline, CDR1 is SGHTA, CDR2 FQGNSA. This CDR3 comprises 15 residues. Trimming at V came to 5 bases and at J to 4 bases, leaving 9 bases not matched to a gene. This CDR3 reads CASSPGAGGIYEQYF. The CDR3 DNA reads as TGTGCCAGCAGCCCAGGAGCGGGAGGAATTTACGAGCAGTACTTC.

This chain uses TRBV6-1 with TRBJ1-5; D remains ambiguous. With 1 base removed from V and 4 bases from J, the gap between germline ends came to 17 bases. CDR1 is MNHNS, CDR2 SASEGT, per germline. The CDR3 sequence is 17 residues long. Here the CDR3 reads CASSEEISTVGNQPQHF. The CDR3 nucleotides are TGTGCCAGCAGTGAAGAAATCTCGACCGTGGGGAATCAGCCCCAGCATTTT.

The chain is built from TRBV6-6 and TRBJ2-3, with 9 bases fitting TRBD1. With V trimmed by 6 bases and J by 3 bases, 13 bases remained unmatched. In germline, CDR1 is MNHNY, CDR2 SVGAGI (reference sequence). The CDR3 loop spans 17 amino acids. The CDR3 spells CASRAYPGQGSTDTQYF. The CDR3 DNA is TGTGCCAGCAGAGCCTATCCGGGACAGGGTTCGACAGATACGCAGTATTTT.

The chain combines TRBV12-3 or TRBV12-4 with TRBJ2-7; D uncertain. Trimming took off 7 bases at V and 0 bases at J, with 10 bases between the two ends. This CDR3 spans 13 amino acids. This chain's CDR3 is CASTPAVSYEQYF. The CDR3 DNA reads TGTGCCAGCACCCCGGCGGTCTCCTACGAGCAGTACTTC.

J is TRBJ2-7 and V is TRBV10-3; 9 bases fit TRBD2. V lost 5 bases, J lost 4 bases, and 6 bases stayed unmatched. The CDR3 loop spans 14 amino acids. Germline V gives CDR1 ENHRY, CDR2 SYGVKD. The CDR3: CAISPAGGIYEQYF. The DNA of the CDR3 is TGTGCCATCAGTCCTGCGGGGGGGATTTACGAGCAGTACTTC.

The table lists this clonotype with a few counts. The V and J genes are TRBV6-1 and TRBJ2-3, with a tentative D call TRBD1 (5 bases). This CDR3 has 16 residues. V lost 3 bases and J lost 0, with 13 bases in between. The V gene's germline CDR1 is MNHNS and CDR2 SASEGT. The CDR3 is CASSDVPGASTDTQYF. The CDR3 DNA follows: TGTGCCAGCAGTGATGTCCCTGGGGCTAGCACAGATACGCAGTATTTT.

J is TRBJ2-7 and V is TRBV7-2, with 7 bases fitting TRBD1. Germline V gene data show CDR1 as SGHTA and CDR2 as FQGNSA. V dropped 2 bases and J dropped 0; count of bases not matched to a gene: 4. CDR3 length: 15 amino acids. The CDR3: CASSLLGQSSYEQYF. The CDR3 DNA is TGTGCCAGCAGCTTATTGGGACAGAGCTCCTACGAGCAGTACTTC.

This clonotype has a handful of counts. The rearrangement joins TRBV7-9 to TRBJ1-1; TRBD1 aligns across 7 bases. There are 15 residues in the CDR3. V lost 5 bases to trimming and J lost 1 base; unmatched junction nucleotides: 7. Germline V CDR1 and CDR2: SEHNR, FQNEAQ (reference sequence). CDR3: CASSPRGQRNTEAFF. The CDR3 bases are TGTGCCAGCAGCCCGAGGGGACAGAGGAACACTGAAGCTTTCTTT.

The chain employs TRBV28 and TRBJ1-5; no definite D call. The CDR3 contains 12 residues. Trimming left V 5 bases short and J 7 bases short, with 9 bases between. Germline CDR1 is MDHEN and CDR2 is SYDVKM. CDR3 in amino acids: CASSTGTQPQHF. CDR3 nucleotides: TGTGCCAGCAGTACGGGAACACAGCCCCAGCATTTT.

To note about this clonotype: A much larger clone sits a single nucleotide away, making a read error possible. J is TRBJ2-3 and V is TRBV7-2; 8 positions match TRBD1. Trimming removed 1 base from V and 6 bases from J; junction bases left unmatched: 9. The germline V gene encodes CDR1 SGHTA and CDR2 FQGNSA. The CDR3 spans 16 residues. The CDR3 nucleotides read TGTGCCAGCAGCTTAGTCAGAGGACAGGGTGACGATACGCAGTATTTT. This encodes CASSLVRGQGDDTQYF.

The chain combines TRBV28 with TRBJ1-3; 7 bases align to TRBD1. Germline loops: CDR1 MDHEN, CDR2 SYDVKM. This CDR3 comprises 16 residues. V was pared by 5 bases and J by 1 base, with 8 bases of the junction left unmatched. The CDR3 spells CASSEMGQFSGNTIYF. The CDR3 DNA reads TGTGCCAGCAGTGAAATGGGACAGTTTTCTGGAAACACCATATATTTT.

With regard to this clonotype: The junction departs from the called germline gene at one end, perhaps through a read error. The chain employs TRBV6-1 and TRBJ1-1; no firm D call. The CDR3 consists of 13 residues. The V gene's germline CDR1 is MNHNS and CDR2 SASEGT. The CDR3 sequence is CASSKATGSTAFF. For the CDR3, the DNA is TGTGCCAGCAGTAAAGCTACTGGGAGTACTGCTTTCTTT.

This chain links TRBV27 with TRBJ2-1, with 10 bases aligning to TRBD1. V trimming: 7 bases; J trimming: 7 bases; junction bases outside the gene matches: 7. Germline V gene data show CDR1 as MNHEY and CDR2 as SMNVEV (reference sequence). The CDR3 runs 14 residues. The CDR3 coding sequence is TGTGCCAGCACGACCTCGGACAGGGGGAATGAGCAGTTCTTC. This gives the protein CASTTSDRGNEQFF.

The genes are TRBV4-1 and TRBJ1-1, with unresolved D. This CDR3 is built from 16 residues. Between the trimmed V and J ends, which lost 7 bases and 1 base, there was a span of 19 bases. The germline V gene has CDR1 MGHRA and CDR2 YSYEKL. The CDR3 DNA is TGCGCCAGCACCCTTACAGCCATCCCCGGGAACACTGAAGCTTTCTTT. Protein: CASTLTAIPGNTEAFF.